The 10 T cell receptor beta chains presented below share a single source sample, sequenced in a study of human T cells and chemical hapten exposure. Time point given: patch test 3, about 24 weeks after DPC sensitization. Treatment here: therapeutic diphenylcyclopropenone sensitization with weekly scalp DPC. TCRdb re-derived calls from the RACE reads in MiXCR, one entry per CDR3 protein. This table holds 150,000 to 200,000 distinct CDR3 sequences, 28% found once. The specimen was whole blood, collected in connection with sensitization to the hapten diphenylcyclopropenone (DPC). These receptors all stem from a woman aged 18-29 years with alopecia areata. Some clones in this sample may be carry-over from other donors' samples.

This clonotype was seen a few times. This rearrangement joins TRBV29-1 to TRBJ2-2; D is unresolved. Germline V CDR1 and CDR2: SQVTM, ANQGSEA. The CDR3 sequence is 11 residues long. Trimming left V 6 bases short and J 7 bases short, with 9 bases between. In nucleotides, the CDR3 is TGCAGCGTCCCCCCCCTCGGGGAGCTGTTTTTT. Encoded protein: CSVPPLGELFF.

This clonotype showed up just a few times. The chain recombines TRBV4-2 with TRBJ2-7; maybe TRBD2 (6 bases). This CDR3 spans 13 amino acids. Trimming removed 4 bases from V and 6 bases from J, with 13 bases in between. Germline values: CDR1 LGHNA, CDR2 YNFKEQ. The CDR3 loop is CASSLTGGIEQYF. Written as DNA, the CDR3 is TGTGCCAGCAGCCTCACTGGGGGGATCGAGCAGTACTTC.

The gene calls are TRBV7-9 and TRBJ2-3; D may be TRBD2 (6 bases). The germline gives CDR1 SEHNR, CDR2 FQNEAQ (reference sequence). Deletions cut 5 bases from V and 4 bases from J, with 13 bases between. This CDR3 has 14 amino acids. CDR3 in amino acids: CASSLGVAADTQYF. Here the CDR3 DNA reads TGTGCCAGCAGCCTCGGAGTAGCGGCAGATACGCAGTATTTT.

In this sample, this clonotype turned up a few times. The V and J genes are TRBV4-2 and TRBJ1-2; the D is unclear. V was pared by 2 bases and J by 4 bases, with 14 bases between. This CDR3 has 15 amino acids. Germline CDR1 is LGHNA and CDR2 is YNFKEQ. The CDR3 nucleotides are TGTGCCAGCAGCCAATCGGATCCGGGTAGCTATGGCTACACCTTC. It is translated as CASSQSDPGSYGYTF.

The chain carries TRBV9 and TRBJ2-7; unclear D gene. This CDR3 is 12 amino acids long. The germline V and J ends were trimmed by 4 bases and 6 bases, with 11 bases remaining between them. Germline V gives CDR1 SGDLS, CDR2 YYNGEE. CDR3: CASSREEREQYF. CDR3 coding DNA: TGTGCCAGCAGCCGCGAAGAACGCGAGCAGTACTTC.

The chain links TRBV28 to TRBJ2-1; a possible D gene is TRBD1 (6 bases). The V gene lost 4 bases and the J gene lost 8 bases, with 15 bases spanning the gap. Germline lookup yields CDR1 MDHEN and CDR2 SYDVKM. The CDR3 length is 14 residues. The DNA of the CDR3 is TGTGCCAGCAGTTCCGTCCTCCCAGGGGATGAGCAGTTCTTC. Protein sequence: CASSSVLPGDEQFF.

V usage is TRBV24-1 and J usage is TRBJ2-1; D may correspond to TRBD1 or TRBD2 (5 bases each). Per the germline V gene, CDR1 is KGHDR and CDR2 is SFDVKD. This CDR3 has 15 residues. V lost 2 bases, J lost 3 bases, and 10 bases lay in between. CDR3 nucleotides: TGTGCCACCAGTGATTCCGGGGCTAACTACAATGAGCAGTTCTTC. It codes for CATSDSGANYNEQFF.

This clonotype was detected once. The chain uses TRBV20-1 and TRBJ2-7, with D possibly matching TRBD2 (6 bases). Trimming stripped 2 bases from V and 3 bases from J, with 8 bases between. The CDR3 runs to 12 residues. The V gene's germline CDR1 is DFQATT and CDR2 SNEGSKA (reference sequence). The DNA of the CDR3 is TGCAGTGCTAGACTCGGGAGCTACGAGCAGTACTTC. Its translation is CSARLGSYEQYF.

This clonotype was seen only a few times. This chain joins TRBV20-1 and TRBJ2-5; D is ambiguous. The CDR3 contains 12 residues. CDR1 and CDR2 (germline): DFQATT, SNEGSKA (reference sequence). Trimming removed 3 bases at V and 1 base at J, with 6 bases between. CDR3: CSARVVQETQYF. The DNA of the CDR3 is TGCAGTGCTAGGGTGGTCCAAGAGACCCAGTACTTC.

This clonotype was found a few times. The chain links TRBV7-2 to TRBJ1-4; D remains ambiguous. Trimming took 6 bases from V and 0 from J, leaving 14 bases between them. Germline CDR1 is SGHTA and CDR2 is FQGNSA. The CDR3 runs to 16 residues. The CDR3 sequence: CASSQHSPTTNEKLFF. The CDR3 DNA is TGTGCCAGCAGTCAGCACTCCCCCACAACTAATGAAAAACTGTTTTTT.